A single sample gave rise to the 16 T cell receptor beta chains below, sequenced in a study of blood T cells in healthy people across ages. The second PCR ran about 6 to 12 cycles with a sample-barcoded 5' primer and J-beta primers. Each CDR3 protein is one row after TCRdb ran MiXCR on the 5' RACE reads. The sample holds around 780,000 distinct CDR3 sequences, around 24% seen once. This same sample was also taken into another study, of T cells of mothers and their children.

The sample consisted of blood. The receptors were gathered from a boy aged 5-17 years in good health.

This clonotype has at least ten counts. This rearrangement joins TRBV18 to TRBJ2-7, with 14 bases lining up with TRBD2. This CDR3 is built from 15 residues. Germline CDR1 KGHSH, CDR2 LQKENI. The V gene end was trimmed by 0 bases and the J gene end by 6 bases; junction bases not matched to a gene: 1. The CDR3 sequence: CASSPPGLAGGEQYF. In nucleotides, the CDR3 is TGTGCCAGCTCACCACCCGGACTAGCGGGGGGCGAGCAGTACTTC.

The rearrangement uses TRBV5-1 and TRBJ2-2; 10 positions agree with TRBD2. With 0 bases clipped from V and 1 base from J, the junction kept 6 bases outside the gene matches. Germline V gene lookup returns CDR1 SGHRS and CDR2 YFSETQ. The CDR3 extends over 18 amino acids. CDR3: CASSLGSSGGRNTGELFF. CDR3 coding DNA: TGCGCCAGCAGCTTGGGGTCTAGCGGGGGCCGGAACACCGGGGAGCTGTTTTTT.

The chain combines TRBV9 with TRBJ2-5; 13 nucleotides line up with TRBD2. The DNA end is a closer match to TRBJ2-7, so the J assignment may be wrong. CDR3 length equals 14 residues. Per germline, CDR1 SGDLS and CDR2 YYNGEE. CDR3 bases: TGTGCCAGCAGCGTAGGACTAGCGGGGGGCGAGCAGTACTTC. Its translation: CASSVGLAGGEQYF.

This clonotype was counted between two and nine times. The chain has TRBV11-2 and TRBJ2-7, with D unclear. Germline values: CDR1 SGHAT, CDR2 FQNNGV. This CDR3 has 11 residues. Between the trimmed V and J ends, which lost 10 bases and 6 bases, there was a span of 13 bases. The CDR3 spells CATSTGPEQYF. In DNA, the CDR3 is TGTGCCACGTCCACGGGTCCCGAGCAGTACTTC. Drawing the rest from reference TRBV11-2 and TRBJ2-7, the complete variable domain is EAGVAQSPRYKIIEKRQSVAFWCNPISGHATLYWYQQILGQGPKLLIQFQNNGVVDDSQLPKDRFSAERLKGVDSTLKIQPAKLEDSAVYLCATSTGPEQYFGPGTRLTVT.

This clonotype was seen a few times. The chain carries TRBV28 and TRBJ2-1; D unresolved. With 7 bases removed from V and 1 base from J, the gap between germline ends came to 8 bases. The CDR3 sequence is 13 residues long. The V gene's germline CDR1 is MDHEN and CDR2 SYDVKM. CDR3 protein: CASKNFSYNEQFF. The CDR3 region has the DNA TGTGCCAGCAAGAATTTTTCCTACAATGAGCAGTTCTTC.

This clonotype was detected many times. The rearrangement joins TRBV11-2 to TRBJ2-7; the D gene is possibly TRBD1 (5 bases). This CDR3 spans 12 amino acids. V dropped 4 bases and J dropped 5 bases, with 9 bases sitting between them. Germline CDR1 SGHAT, CDR2 FQNNGV. The CDR3 nucleotides read TGTGCCAGCAGCTCCCTAGGGGACGAGCAGTACTTC. Translation gives CASSSLGDEQYF.

In DNA, the CDR3 is TGTGCCAGCAGTTCAGGTCTCAATCAGCCCCAGCATTTT. Translated, it gives CASSSGLNQPQHF. The chain employs TRBV28 and TRBJ1-5; no clear D gene. The CDR3 consists of 13 residues. V was trimmed by 4 bases and J by 3 bases, leaving 7 bases between them. Germline loops: CDR1 MDHEN, CDR2 SYDVKM.

The chain carries TRBV19 and TRBJ2-1; a weak D match, TRBD1 (6 bases). The V end was cut by 4 bases, the J end by 0 bases, with 16 bases between. This CDR3 is built from 17 residues. Germline CDR1 reads LNHDA; CDR2 reads SQIVND (reference sequence). The CDR3, as DNA: TGTGCCAGTAGTACCGGAACAGGGTGGGACTCCTACAATGAGCAGTTCTTC. Protein product: CASSTGTGWDSYNEQFF. Drawing the rest from reference TRBV19 and TRBJ2-1, the complete variable domain is DGGITQSPKYLFRKEGQNVTLSCEQNLNHDAMYWYRQDPGQGLRLIYYSQIVNDFQKGDIAEGYSVSREKKESFPLTVTSAQKNPTAFYLCASSTGTGWDSYNEQFFGPGTRLTVL.

The V and J genes are TRBV6-4 and TRBJ2-7; TRBD2 matches at 8 bases. V gave up 3 bases and J gave up 2 bases; unmatched junction bases: 6. CDR3 length: 15 residues. From germline, CDR1 is MRHNA and CDR2 SNTAGT. CDR3 coding DNA: TGTGCCAGCAGTGAATCGGGTAGCGGGGCCTACGAGCAGTACTTC. Protein product: CASSESGSGAYEQYF.

The rearrangement uses TRBV7-9 and TRBJ1-6; 12 bases line up with TRBD1. This CDR3 spans 16 amino acids. From germline, CDR1 is SEHNR and CDR2 FQNEAQ (reference sequence). V was clipped by 5 bases and J by 8 bases; unmatched bases: 7. CDR3 nucleotide sequence: TGTGCCAGCAGCGCGGGACAGGGGGCAACGCATTCACCCCTCCACTTT. Protein: CASSAGQGATHSPLHF.

This chain connects TRBV12-5 to TRBJ1-4, with D possibly being TRBD1 (5 bases). Between the trimmed V and J ends, which lost 2 bases and 7 bases, there was a span of 11 bases. The CDR3 runs 14 residues. The germline V gene has CDR1 LGHNT and CDR2 FRNRAP. CDR3 bases: TGTGCTAGTGGTTTGCAGGGATCGTTTGAAAAACTGTTTTTT. Amino acids: CASGLQGSFEKLFF.

V gene TRBV6-1 combines with J gene TRBJ2-1, with a weak D call TRBD2 (6 bases). Germline V gives CDR1 MNHNS, CDR2 SASEGT. The CDR3 contains 15 residues. Trimming left V 10 bases short and J 7 bases short, with 23 bases between. This chain's CDR3 is CATAGGMSVMNEQFF. The CDR3 bases are TGTGCCACCGCTGGAGGGATGAGTGTAATGAATGAGCAGTTCTTC.

The chain is built from TRBV20-1 and TRBJ2-5, with a possible D match to TRBD2 (6 bases). Judging by the DNA end, TRBJ2-7 fits better; the J call may be wrong. Germline V lookup: CDR1 DFQATT, CDR2 SNEGSKA (reference sequence). The CDR3 loop spans 14 amino acids. This CDR3 reads CSARDGGILYEQYF. The CDR3 DNA reads as TGCAGTGCTAGAGATGGCGGGATTCTATACGAGCAGTACTTC.

The J gene is TRBJ2-5, the V gene TRBV30, with 7 bases fitting TRBD1. This CDR3 is 13 amino acids long. Germline CDR1 GTSNPN, CDR2 SVGIG (reference sequence). J was trimmed by 5 bases and V by 4 bases; bases with no gene match: 7. CDR3 amino acids: CAWKRGLGETQYF. Here the CDR3 DNA reads TGTGCCTGGAAGAGGGGGCTCGGGGAGACCCAGTACTTC.

The table lists this clonotype with many counts. V is TRBV7-9 and J is TRBJ1-2; D is possibly TRBD1 (5 bases). Trimming left V 3 bases short and J 4 bases short, with 9 bases between. This CDR3 contains 13 residues. The germline V gene encodes CDR1 SEHNR and CDR2 FQNEAQ (reference sequence). CDR3 in amino acids: CASSLAGTYGYTF. The CDR3 DNA is TGTGCCAGCAGCTTGGCAGGGACCTATGGCTACACCTTC.

Notes on this clonotype: It is likely a read error, because the conserved phenylalanine at the end of the CDR3 is missing. The rearrangement uses TRBV25-1 and TRBJ2-1, with 9 nucleotides matching TRBD2. Germline CDR1 reads MGHDK; CDR2 reads SYGVNS. Trimming took 5 bases from V and 6 from J; bases not matched to a gene: 5. CDR3 length: 14 residues. CDR3 loop: CASSSAGGRNEQFI. CDR3 nucleotides: TGTGCCAGCAGTTCAGCGGGGGGTCGCAATGAGCAGTTCATC.